The 25 T cell receptor beta chains listed next were all sequenced from one sample in a study of blood T cells in healthy people across ages. Next came a second PCR, run for about 6 to 11 cycles, which used a sample-barcoded 5' primer along with a J-beta primer mix. Via MiXCR, TCRdb re-called the 5' RACE reads, giving one row per CDR3 protein. The sample includes about 780,000 distinct CDR3 sequences, about 45% of them seen just once. The sequencing sample was made of blood. These TCRs come from a man older than 75 in good health.

The rearrangement uses TRBV18 and TRBJ2-6, with a weak D call TRBD2 (6 bases). The CDR3 contains 18 residues. Germline values: CDR1 KGHSH, CDR2 LQKENI. V shed 2 bases and J shed 2 bases, with 16 bases lying between them. CDR3 sequence: CASSPYGSRLTGANVLTF. The DNA for the CDR3 is TGTGCCAGCTCACCATACGGGAGCCGGCTTACTGGGGCCAACGTCCTGACTTTC.

The V gene is TRBV12-3 or TRBV12-4, the J gene TRBJ1-4; a possible D gene is TRBD1 (6 bases). Between the trimmed V and J ends, which lost 6 bases and 8 bases, there was a span of 16 bases. CDR3 size: 14 residues. Written as DNA, the CDR3 is TGTGCCAGCAGAGGGGGTACGGTAGGGGAAAAACTGTTTTTT. As protein: CASRGGTVGEKLFF.

J is TRBJ1-1 and V is TRBV30, with 7 bases that match TRBD1. V was clipped by 5 bases and J by 4 bases; unmatched bases: 7. The CDR3 spans 13 residues. Germline V gene sequence: CDR1 GTSNPN, CDR2 SVGIG (reference sequence). DNA of the CDR3: TGTGCCTGGGACAGGGTGTTAGGCACTGAAGCTTTCTTT. The encoded protein is CAWDRVLGTEAFF.

The CDR3 is CASSAGQGVVEQYF. CDR3 nucleotide sequence: TGCGCCAGCAGCGCGGGACAGGGAGTAGTCGAGCAGTACTTC. The chain carries TRBV5-1 and TRBJ2-5, with 9 bases identical to TRBD1. Matching the DNA end better, TRBJ2-7 makes the J call doubtful. Germline V lookup: CDR1 SGHRS, CDR2 YFSETQ. The CDR3 has 14 amino acids.

This chain links TRBV30 with TRBJ2-3, with D unclear. Looked up from germline, CDR1 is GTSNPN and CDR2 is SVGIG (reference sequence). V lost 4 bases and J lost 3, with 8 bases in between. CDR3 length: 12 amino acids. CDR3 residues: CAWNMGTDTQYF. For the CDR3, the DNA is TGTGCCTGGAATATGGGGACAGATACGCAGTATTTT.

This clonotype was counted at least ten times. The junction and the germline gene differ at one end; a read error may be behind it. This sequence joins TRBV27 and TRBJ1-2; perhaps TRBD1 as D (5 bases). This CDR3 region has 14 residues. The germline V gene encodes CDR1 MNHEY and CDR2 SMNVEV (reference sequence). Here the CDR3 reads CASSLSGGVYGYTF. CDR3 nucleotides: TGTGCCAGCAGTCTATCGGGAGGGGTTTATGGCTACACCTTC.

V gene TRBV20-1 combines with J gene TRBJ2-5; D call uncertain. The CDR3 consists of 12 residues. Germline-derived CDR1 and CDR2 are DFQATT and SNEGSKA (reference sequence). V was trimmed by 3 bases and J by 5 bases, leaving 10 bases between them. For the CDR3, the DNA is TGCAGTGCTAGGTTGATAAGCGAGACCCAGTACTTC. This translates into CSARLISETQYF.

The table lists this clonotype with a few counts. J is TRBJ2-1 and V is TRBV5-1, with D uncertain. In germline, CDR1 is SGHRS, CDR2 YFSETQ. V was clipped by 0 bases and J by 6 bases, with 10 bases between them. This CDR3 has 14 amino acids. Written as DNA, the CDR3 is TGCGCCAGCAGCTTGGAGGTGCAGAGCAATGAGCAGTTCTTC. Its protein is CASSLEVQSNEQFF.

This clonotype appeared once. The chain couples TRBV10-3 to TRBJ2-7, with D perhaps given as TRBD1 or TRBD2 (5 bases each). The CDR3 spans 11 residues. V was shortened by 10 bases and J by 4 bases, with 11 bases between the two germline ends. Germline V gene sequence: CDR1 ENHRY, CDR2 SYGVKD. CDR3 nucleotide sequence: TGTGCCAGCCGGGACGGGTACGAGCAGTACTTC. This sequence encodes CASRDGYEQYF.

This clonotype has only one observation. V gene TRBV7-2 combines with J gene TRBJ2-7; D not resolved. V lost 1 base and J 4 bases, leaving 11 bases between the germline ends. The CDR3 runs to 14 residues. The germline V gene encodes CDR1 SGHTA and CDR2 FQGNSA. This CDR3 is CASSLGATKYEQYF. CDR3 DNA: TGTGCCAGCAGCTTAGGGGCCACAAAGTACGAGCAGTACTTC. Drawing the rest from reference TRBV7-2 and TRBJ2-7, the complete variable domain is GAGVSQSPSNKVTEKGKDVELRCDPISGHTALYWYRQSLGQGLEFLIYFQGNSAPDKSGLPSDRFSAERTGGSVSTLTIQRTQQEDSAVYLCASSLGATKYEQYFGPGTRLTVT.

This clonotype was seen only a few times. This sequence joins TRBV5-1 and TRBJ2-5; 9 nucleotides agree with TRBD2. Germline-derived CDR1 and CDR2 are SGHRS and YFSETQ. This CDR3 comprises 14 residues. V shed 4 bases, J shed 11 bases, and the junction held 12 bases outside the gene matches. The CDR3 DNA reads as TGCGCCAGCAGCCTTGGACTAGCGAGCAATGAGCAGTACTTC. It translates to CASSLGLASNEQYF.

The table lists this clonotype with a few counts. The chain links TRBV5-1 to TRBJ2-7; 9 bases agree with TRBD1. Trimming removed 2 bases from V and 7 bases from J; junction bases left unmatched: 10. Germline V gene sequence: CDR1 SGHRS, CDR2 YFSETQ. This CDR3 is 15 amino acids long. As DNA, the CDR3 is TGCGCCAGCAGCTTATCCGGGACAGGGTTTAGGGAGCAGTACTTC. It encodes CASSLSGTGFREQYF.

The J gene is TRBJ2-7, the V gene TRBV7-2; D is possibly TRBD2 (5 bases). Germline V gene sequence: CDR1 SGHTA, CDR2 FQGNSA. CDR3 size: 16 residues. V lost 3 bases and J lost 0, with 15 bases in between. The CDR3 bases are TGTGCCAGCAGCTTCTTAGCGCCTACTGGCTCCTACGAGCAGTACTTC. Translated: CASSFLAPTGSYEQYF. The full variable domain, its missing parts supplied by reference TRBV7-2 and TRBJ2-7, is GAGVSQSPSNKVTEKGKDVELRCDPISGHTALYWYRQSLGQGLEFLIYFQGNSAPDKSGLPSDRFSAERTGGSVSTLTIQRTQQEDSAVYLCASSFLAPTGSYEQYFGPGTRLTVT.

The chain is built from TRBV5-1 and TRBJ2-1; TRBD2 matches at 8 bases. Germline lookup yields CDR1 SGHRS and CDR2 YFSETQ. The CDR3 sequence is 17 residues long. V lost 4 bases to trimming and J lost 6 bases; unmatched junction nucleotides: 15. The CDR3: CASSQPRGAGGGNEQFF. CDR3 sequence (DNA): TGCGCCAGCAGCCAGCCGAGGGGGGCGGGAGGTGGCAATGAGCAGTTCTTC.

The chain has TRBV7-9 and TRBJ2-1; D call uncertain. Per the germline V gene, CDR1 is SEHNR and CDR2 is FQNEAQ (reference sequence). Trimming removed 6 bases at V and 6 bases at J, with 9 bases between. The CDR3 contains 12 residues. CDR3 region: CASRDWGNEQFF. DNA of the CDR3: TGTGCCAGCAGAGATTGGGGCAATGAGCAGTTCTTC.

V is TRBV6-6 and J is TRBJ1-1, with 9 bases aligning to TRBD1. V lost 8 bases to trimming and J lost 0 bases; unmatched junction nucleotides: 10. Germline V gene data show CDR1 as MNHNY and CDR2 as SVGAGI (reference sequence). CDR3 length: 16 amino acids. The CDR3 coding sequence is TGTGCCAGCGGTAAGGACAGGGGAGTTATGAACACTGAAGCTTTCTTT. Its translation: CASGKDRGVMNTEAFF.

The chain employs TRBV5-5 and TRBJ2-3, with 8 bases aligning to TRBD2. Germline CDR1 and CDR2: SGHKS and YYEKEE (reference sequence). This CDR3 contains 15 residues. The V and J ends lost 1 base and 1 base, in that order; junction bases with no gene match: 2. The CDR3, as DNA: TGTGCCAGCAGCTTGTTTAGCGGGGGCACAGATACGCAGTATTTT. Translated, it gives CASSLFSGGTDTQYF.

Only a few counts were recorded for this clonotype. The rearrangement uses TRBV20-1 and TRBJ2-1, with 10 bases that match TRBD2. The CDR3 consists of 14 residues. Germline V lookup: CDR1 DFQATT, CDR2 SNEGSKA (reference sequence). J was trimmed by 5 bases and V by 6 bases; bases with no gene match: 7. The CDR3 region has the DNA TGCAGTGCCCAGCCACTAGCGGGAAACAATGAGCAGTTCTTC. Translation gives CSAQPLAGNNEQFF.

This chain joins TRBV12-3 or TRBV12-4 and TRBJ2-3, with a possible D match to TRBD2 (7 bases). Trimming removed 10 bases from V and 6 bases from J, with 20 bases in between. The CDR3 is made up of 14 amino acids. CDR3 in amino acids: CANRVGEGSDTQYF. CDR3 DNA: TGTGCCAACAGGGTGGGGGAGGGTTCGGATACGCAGTATTTT.

V usage is TRBV7-2 and J usage is TRBJ1-2; perhaps TRBD1 as D (6 bases). The CDR3 sequence is 16 residues long. Trimming removed 2 bases from V and 8 bases from J, with 21 bases in between. Germline V gene data show CDR1 as SGHTA and CDR2 as FQGNSA. For the CDR3, the DNA is TGTGCCAGCAGCTTACAGCCGGGACACTCTGGCGGAGGCTACACCTTC. Translated, it gives CASSLQPGHSGGGYTF. Drawing the rest from reference TRBV7-2 and TRBJ1-2, the complete variable domain is GAGVSQSPSNKVTEKGKDVELRCDPISGHTALYWYRQSLGQGLEFLIYFQGNSAPDKSGLPSDRFSAERTGGSVSTLTIQRTQQEDSAVYLCASSLQPGHSGGGYTFGSGTRLTVV.

The chain is built from TRBV20-1 and TRBJ2-3; 7 bases are shared with TRBD2. The CDR3 contains 16 residues. Per germline, CDR1 DFQATT and CDR2 SNEGSKA (reference sequence). V lost 2 bases to trimming and J lost 5 bases; unmatched junction nucleotides: 13. The CDR3 nucleotides are TGCAGTGCTAGATGGATCGGGAGGCGGTTTGGAGATACGCAGTATTTT. It specifies CSARWIGRRFGDTQYF.

A few counts support this clonotype. The J gene is TRBJ2-4, the V gene TRBV4-3; 13 nucleotides match TRBD2. The J call may be faulty, since TRBJ2-7 better matches the DNA end. CDR3 size: 17 residues. The germline V gene has CDR1 LGHNA and CDR2 YSLEER. CDR3 loop: CASSQKTTGLAGTEQYF. CDR3 nucleotides: TGCGCCAGCAGCCAAAAGACGACGGGACTAGCGGGAACCGAGCAGTACTTC.

This clonotype was observed a handful of times. V gene TRBV5-1 combines with J gene TRBJ2-1, with D unclear. V was trimmed by 5 bases and J by 4 bases, leaving 13 bases between them. Germline CDR1 reads SGHRS; CDR2 reads YFSETQ. This CDR3 contains 14 residues. The CDR3: CASSLGSEYNEQFF. CDR3 sequence (DNA): TGCGCCAGCAGTCTGGGAAGCGAGTACAATGAGCAGTTCTTC.

This clonotype was counted a few times. The V gene is TRBV29-1, the J gene TRBJ2-1, with 7 bases that match TRBD1. There are 11 residues in the CDR3. Germline CDR1 and CDR2: SQVTM and ANQGSEA. J was trimmed by 8 bases and V by 7 bases; bases with no gene match: 5. The DNA of the CDR3 is TGCAGCGCGACAGGGCTGGATGAGCAGTTCTTC. Residues: CSATGLDEQFF.

This clonotype is a singleton in its sample. One junction end does not reproduce the germline sequence, and a read error may be involved. The V and J genes are TRBV20-1 and TRBJ1-2; TRBD1 is a possible D gene (5 bases). Germline assignment: CDR1 DFQATT and CDR2 SNEGSKA (reference sequence). This CDR3 spans 15 amino acids. This CDR3 reads CSARDRGATNYGSTF. The CDR3 coding sequence is TGCAGTGCTAGAGATCGAGGGGCTACTAACTATGGCTCCACCTTC.